These 31 T cell receptor beta chains were all obtained from the same sample, sequenced in a study of cytomegalovirus exposure and HLA in healthy donors. The PCR made use of 60 Vbeta and 13 Jbeta primers. Sequenced by immunoSEQ multiplex PCR; TCRdb stores in-frame clones only, minus some. The sample carries 45,000 to 60,000 clones, around three quarters recorded once. The sample was PBMCs. These receptors originate from a man aged 25-40 years in good health and CMV-seropositive.

The V gene is TRBV13, the J gene TRBJ2-1, with D maybe TRBD2 (7 bases). Trimming left V 0 bases short and J 7 bases short, with 16 bases between. Germline V gives CDR1 PRHDT, CDR2 FYEKMQ (reference sequence). CDR3 length: 16 amino acids. As DNA, the CDR3 is TGTGCCAGCAGCTTAGGTCGTGGGGGGGCAAGTAATGAGCAGTTCTTC. Residues: CASSLGRGGASNEQFF.

The V gene is TRBV6-5, the J gene TRBJ2-3; a weak D match, TRBD2 (6 bases). Germline V gene sequence: CDR1 MNHEY, CDR2 SVGAGI. The CDR3 runs 14 residues. The V and J ends lost 2 bases and 3 bases respectively, with 9 bases between them. CDR3 protein: CASSYQLATDTQYF. The CDR3 nucleotides read TGTGCCAGCAGTTACCAGCTAGCGACAGATACGCAGTATTTT.

The chain employs TRBV7-9 and TRBJ2-7; 9 bases agree with TRBD1. CDR3 length equals 14 residues. With V trimmed by 2 bases and J by 13 bases, 12 bases remained unmatched. The germline V gene encodes CDR1 SEHNR and CDR2 FQNEAQ (reference sequence). The CDR3 spells CASSLSGTGRVSYF. The CDR3, as DNA: TGTGCCAGCAGCTTATCCGGGACAGGGCGTGTAAGCTACTTC.

The V gene is TRBV9, the J gene TRBJ2-3; D call uncertain. V lost 0 bases and J lost 0, with 11 bases in between. The germline CDR1 and CDR2 sequences are SGDLS and YYNGEE. The CDR3 covers 16 residues. CDR3 sequence: CASSVVHDSSTDTQYF. DNA of the CDR3: TGTGCCAGCAGCGTAGTGCACGACTCTAGCACAGATACGCAGTATTTT.

This clone was seen only a few times. The V gene is TRBV4-1, the J gene TRBJ1-5; tentatively, D is TRBD1 (5 bases). V was pared by 3 bases and J by 4 bases, with 19 bases between. This CDR3 contains 17 residues. Germline CDR1 and CDR2: MGHRA and YSYEKL. Here the CDR3 DNA reads TGCGCCAGCAGCCACTCTTCAGGAATGGGGCGGAATCAGCCCCAGCATTTT. Translating gives CASSHSSGMGRNQPQHF.

The chain employs TRBV15 and TRBJ2-5; 8 positions agree with TRBD1. Germline V gene data show CDR1 as LNHNV and CDR2 as YYDKDF (reference sequence). The CDR3 loop spans 15 amino acids. V lost 0 bases to trimming and J lost 4 bases; unmatched junction nucleotides: 4. CDR3: CATSRDTGGSETQYF. CDR3 nucleotide sequence: TGTGCCACCAGCAGAGACACAGGGGGTTCAGAGACCCAGTACTTC.

For the CDR3, the DNA is TGTGCCATCAGGTCCCCGTTGGCTGTGAACACTGAAGCTTTCTTT. Translation gives CAIRSPLAVNTEAFF. The V and J genes are TRBV10-3 and TRBJ1-1; D gene ambiguous. Germline CDR1 and CDR2: ENHRY and SYGVKD. The V and J ends lost 6 bases and 0 bases respectively, with 14 bases between them. The CDR3 sequence is 15 residues long.

The rearrangement uses TRBV5-6 and TRBJ1-1, with TRBD1 matching 10 bases. The junction had 9 bases not matched to a gene; V was cut back by 4 bases and J by 3 bases. The CDR3 length is 16 residues. Germline V lookup: CDR1 SGHDT, CDR2 YYEEEE. The CDR3 nucleotides read TGTGCCAGCAGCGTCGGGACAGGGGCCGGACACACTGAAGCTTTCTTT. This translates into CASSVGTGAGHTEAFF.

This rearrangement joins TRBV23-1 to TRBJ1-1; D is perhaps TRBD1 (6 bases). TRBV23-1 is identified as an open reading frame with a role that is uncertain. The length of the CDR3 is 19 residues. Trimming cost V 4 bases and J 2 bases, with 26 bases left between them. DNA of the CDR3: TGCGCCAGCAGTCTCCTACCAAAGCAGGGGACCAATACCAACACTGAAGCTTTCTTT. Its protein is CASSLLPKQGTNTNTEAFF.

The rearrangement joins TRBV29-1 to TRBJ2-1; D might be TRBD2 (5 bases). This CDR3 is 15 amino acids long. Germline V gives CDR1 SQVTM, CDR2 ANQGSEA. V was cut by 1 base and J by 4 bases, with 14 bases left in between. The CDR3 reads CSVEGRGQVYNEQFF. CDR3 DNA: TGCAGCGTTGAAGGTCGAGGGCAGGTATACAATGAGCAGTTCTTC.

A few counts support this clone. V is TRBV7-2 and J is TRBJ2-1; tentative D call: TRBD1 (5 bases). V lost 1 base and J 4 bases, leaving 8 bases between the germline ends. Per the germline V gene, CDR1 is SGHTA and CDR2 is FQGNSA. The CDR3 is made up of 14 amino acids. This CDR3 is CASSLESGYNEQFF. The CDR3 DNA sequence: TGTGCCAGCAGCTTAGAGTCAGGGTACAATGAGCAGTTCTTC. The full variable domain, rest sourced from reference TRBV7-2 and TRBJ2-1, is GAGVSQSPSNKVTEKGKDVELRCDPISGHTALYWYRQSLGQGLEFLIYFQGNSAPDKSGLPSDRFSAERTGGSVSTLTIQRTQQEDSAVYLCASSLESGYNEQFFGPGTRLTVL.

J is TRBJ2-3 and V is TRBV19; the match to TRBD2 covers 8 bases. There are 16 residues in the CDR3. The trim removed 5 bases at V and 2 bases at J, leaving 9 bases unmatched. Germline assignment: CDR1 LNHDA and CDR2 SQIVND (reference sequence). DNA of the CDR3: TGTGCCAGTAGTCACCTCTCGCGGGGGGCCACAGATACGCAGTATTTT. Translated: CASSHLSRGATDTQYF.

This sequence joins TRBV13 and TRBJ2-6; 7 bases match TRBD1. The CDR3 has 16 residues. V was clipped by 3 bases and J by 0 bases; unmatched bases: 2. The germline V gene has CDR1 PRHDT and CDR2 FYEKMQ (reference sequence). The CDR3 DNA follows: TGTGCCAGCAGCTTGACAGGGAGCTCTGGGGCCAACGTCCTGACTTTC. Its protein is CASSLTGSSGANVLTF.

In this sample, this clone turned up many times. The chain combines TRBV6-4 with TRBJ2-1; TRBD2 agrees at 11 bases. The CDR3 contains 15 residues. The V segment lost 4 bases and the J segment 6 bases; nucleotides outside the gene matches: 5. Germline V gives CDR1 MRHNA, CDR2 SNTAGT. The CDR3 sequence is CASSAVSGGANEQFF. As DNA, the CDR3 is TGTGCCAGCAGTGCAGTTAGCGGGGGGGCCAATGAGCAGTTCTTC.

CDR3: CASTSTVRGLDEQYF. The DNA of the CDR3 is TGTGCCAGTACGTCCACAGTCAGGGGGCTCGACGAGCAGTACTTC. V is TRBV19 and J is TRBJ2-7; TRBD1 aligns across 8 bases. The V and J ends lost 7 bases and 5 bases, in that order; junction bases with no gene match: 13. Germline assignment: CDR1 LNHDA and CDR2 SQIVND (reference sequence). The CDR3 runs 15 residues.

The V and J genes are TRBV9 and TRBJ1-5, with 10 bases that match TRBD1. Per the germline V gene, CDR1 is SGDLS and CDR2 is YYNGEE. The ends lost 1 base at V and 6 bases at J; junction bases unmatched: 4. There are 15 residues in the CDR3. The CDR3: CASSVRQGALQPQHF. The CDR3 DNA reads TGTGCCAGCAGCGTAAGACAGGGGGCTCTTCAGCCCCAGCATTTT.

The chain couples TRBV5-6 to TRBJ2-7; 9 bases are a match to TRBD1. Per germline, CDR1 SGHDT and CDR2 YYEEEE. This CDR3 is 14 amino acids long. V was pared by 2 bases and J by 4 bases, with 4 bases of the junction left unmatched. CDR3 sequence reads: CASSLGQGKYEQYF. In nucleotides, the CDR3 is TGTGCCAGCAGCTTAGGACAGGGGAAATACGAGCAGTACTTC.

This chain connects TRBV2 to TRBJ1-2, with D possibly being TRBD1 (5 bases). The V and J ends lost 4 bases and 0 bases respectively, with 15 bases between them. CDR1 and CDR2 from the germline V gene are SNHLY and FYNNEI. CDR3 length: 16 residues. CDR3 sequence (DNA): TGTGCCAGCAGTGTTTTCAGGGCCCGCCCTAACTATGGCTACACCTTC. Translated: CASSVFRARPNYGYTF.

This clone was detected a few times. In DNA, the CDR3 is TGTGCCAGCAGCATAGACCGGGACAGGGGCTACGAGCAGTACTTC. Amino acid sequence: CASSIDRDRGYEQYF. This chain uses TRBV6-5 with TRBJ2-7, with 10 nucleotides matching TRBD1. Germline-derived CDR1 and CDR2 are MNHEY and SVGAGI. This CDR3 has 15 amino acids. V gave up 6 bases and J gave up 3 bases; unmatched junction bases: 8.

This chain joins TRBV11-2 and TRBJ1-2; D uncertain. V was clipped by 5 bases and J by 8 bases, with 15 bases between them. Germline V gene data show CDR1 as SGHAT and CDR2 as FQNNGV. The CDR3 extends over 13 amino acids. CDR3: CASSRAGFGGYTF. The CDR3 DNA reads TGTGCCAGCAGCCGGGCGGGGTTTGGGGGCTACACCTTC.

This clone was picked up a small number of times. This chain joins TRBV5-5 and TRBJ2-7; 9 bases line up with TRBD1. The length of the CDR3 is 15 residues. Germline V lookup: CDR1 SGHKS, CDR2 YYEKEE (reference sequence). After removal of 4 bases from V and 2 bases from J, the junction contained 7 bases not matched to a gene. Written as DNA, the CDR3 is TGTGCCAGCAGCGAGGGGACAGGGTTAGCCTACGAGCAGTACTTC. Protein product: CASSEGTGLAYEQYF.

V usage is TRBV28 and J usage is TRBJ2-7; TRBD1 aligns across 9 bases. The CDR3 consists of 16 residues. Germline V lookup: CDR1 MDHEN, CDR2 SYDVKM. Trimming removed 6 bases from V and 4 bases from J; junction bases left unmatched: 13. The chain's CDR3 is CASRPVTGTGRYEQYF. CDR3 coding DNA: TGTGCCAGCAGACCAGTCACCGGGACAGGGCGGTACGAGCAGTACTTC.

The V and J genes are TRBV19 and TRBJ2-1; D might be TRBD2 (6 bases). The germline V and J ends were trimmed by 6 bases and 12 bases, with 12 bases remaining between them. Germline-derived CDR1 and CDR2 are LNHDA and SQIVND (reference sequence). CDR3 length: 11 residues. For the CDR3, the DNA is TGTGCCAGTAGCGACCCGGGACTGCAGTTCTTC. Translated: CASSDPGLQFF. Variable domain in full (rest from reference TRBV19 and TRBJ2-1): DGGITQSPKYLFRKEGQNVTLSCEQNLNHDAMYWYRQDPGQGLRLIYYSQIVNDFQKGDIAEGYSVSREKKESFPLTVTSAQKNPTAFYLCASSDPGLQFFGPGTRLTVL.

The chain uses TRBV4-1 and TRBJ2-5; 9 bases agree with TRBD2. This CDR3 has 15 residues. With 6 bases clipped from V and 6 bases from J, the junction kept 11 bases outside the gene matches. CDR1 and CDR2 from the germline V gene are MGHRA and YSYEKL. The CDR3 DNA follows: TGCGCCAGCAGTCAGCGGGGGGTCCCCTCCCAGACCCAGTACTTC. Translated: CASSQRGVPSQTQYF.

This chain joins TRBV9 and TRBJ2-3, with 14 bases matching TRBD2. V gave up 3 bases and J gave up 2 bases; unmatched junction bases: 8. The CDR3 runs to 18 residues. Germline lookup yields CDR1 SGDLS and CDR2 YYNGEE. The CDR3 coding sequence is TGTGCCAGCAGCGCCCCACGACTAGCGGGGGGGAACACAGATACGCAGTATTTT. Translating it yields CASSAPRLAGGNTDTQYF.

The V gene is TRBV6-5, the J gene TRBJ2-7, with D possibly being TRBD1 (6 bases). V shed 8 bases and J shed 0 bases, with 17 bases lying between them. The CDR3 consists of 15 residues. Per the germline V gene, CDR1 is MNHEY and CDR2 is SVGAGI. The chain's CDR3 is CASRFEGVGSYEQYF. The CDR3 coding sequence is TGTGCCAGCCGATTTGAGGGGGTGGGCTCCTACGAGCAGTACTTC.

The V and J genes are TRBV6-5 and TRBJ1-1; tentatively, D is TRBD1 (5 bases). From germline, CDR1 is MNHEY and CDR2 SVGAGI. The CDR3 loop spans 14 amino acids. With 8 bases removed from V and 4 bases from J, the gap between germline ends came to 17 bases. Here the CDR3 reads CASSYGGVGTEAFF. The CDR3 DNA follows: TGTGCCAGCTCATACGGGGGGGTGGGCACTGAAGCTTTCTTT.

The genes are TRBV5-4 and TRBJ1-4; 7 nucleotides agree with TRBD1. V was clipped by 4 bases and J by 3 bases; unmatched bases: 6. There are 15 residues in the CDR3. The germline CDR1 and CDR2 sequences are SGHNT and YYREEE (reference sequence). The CDR3 nucleotides read TGTGCCAGCAGCGCCCGACAGGGCTCTAATGAAAAACTGTTTTTT. Translation: CASSARQGSNEKLFF.

This chain links TRBV30 with TRBJ1-3; 8 nucleotides line up with TRBD1. V was clipped by 3 bases and J by 2 bases; unmatched bases: 6. CDR1 and CDR2 (germline): GTSNPN, SVGIG (reference sequence). The CDR3 is 15 residues long. The CDR3 region is CAWRGDRMTGNTIYF. The CDR3 coding sequence is TGTGCCTGGAGGGGGGACAGGATGACTGGAAACACCATATATTTT.

The chain combines TRBV19 with TRBJ1-1; D might be TRBD1 (5 bases). This CDR3 is 14 amino acids long. Germline CDR1 and CDR2: LNHDA and SQIVND (reference sequence). V lost 6 bases, J lost 4 bases, and 15 bases lay in between. The CDR3 DNA reads TGTGCCAGTAGGCTATTAGGGGCCGCCACTGAAGCTTTCTTT. As protein: CASRLLGAATEAFF.

This clone was recorded a few times. The chain couples TRBV9 to TRBJ2-5; 16 nucleotides line up with TRBD2. V was clipped by 3 bases and J by 4 bases; unmatched bases: 6. Looked up from germline, CDR1 is SGDLS and CDR2 is YYNGEE. There are 17 residues in the CDR3. CDR3 loop: CASSAGLAGGILETQYF. CDR3 nucleotides: TGTGCCAGCAGCGCGGGACTAGCGGGGGGGATATTAGAGACCCAGTACTTC.